Shown below are 26 T cell receptor beta chains from a single sample sequenced in a study of CD8 T cells in ankylosing spondylitis (dated by TCRdb to about 2017). The library was prepared using 5' RACE. The sequencer was an Illumina HiSeq 2500. The raw public reads went through TCRdb reprocessing: fastp at Q25, MiXCR clone calling, in-frame beta chains kept. Entries are consolidated by CDR3 protein sequence, retaining the most common genes and DNA. This sample is represented by more than 300,000 distinct CDR3 sequences; roughly 12% of them were singletons. Around 8.4% of the sample goes to the ten largest clones. The sequenced material came from blood, either unsorted or a sorted T cell fraction (not recorded which). The receptors shown here come from a female donor with ankylosing spondylitis or in good health (not recorded which).

This clonotype was recorded many times. The gene calls are TRBV28 and TRBJ2-7; TRBD2 matches at 11 bases. Germline CDR1 MDHEN, CDR2 SYDVKM. J was trimmed by 3 bases and V by 6 bases; bases with no gene match: 13. The CDR3 covers 17 residues. The CDR3 DNA reads TGTGCCAGCAGCATCGGGACTAGCGGACTCTTGGTCTACGAGCAGTACTTC. Protein: CASSIGTSGLLVYEQYF.

This clonotype was observed at least ten times. The chain is built from TRBV7-2 and TRBJ2-3, with TRBD1 matching over 11 bases. The CDR3 contains 17 residues. Germline V CDR1 and CDR2: SGHTA, FQGNSA. The J segment lost 4 bases and the V segment lost 2 bases, leaving 8 bases of the junction unmatched. CDR3 amino acids: CASSLSSGTGGADTQYF. Here the CDR3 DNA reads TGTGCCAGCAGCTTAAGCTCCGGGACAGGGGGTGCAGATACGCAGTATTTT. The full variable domain, in which reference TRBV7-2 and TRBJ2-3 provide the parts outside the CDR3, is GAGVSQSPSNKVTEKGKDVELRCDPISGHTALYWYRQSLGQGLEFLIYFQGNSAPDKSGLPSDRFSAERTGGSVSTLTIQRTQQEDSAVYLCASSLSSGTGGADTQYFGPGTRLTVL.

This clonotype has a handful of counts. V and J are TRBV7-2 and TRBJ2-3; D is perhaps TRBD1 or TRBD2 (5 bases each). CDR3 length: 15 amino acids. Germline loops: CDR1 SGHTA, CDR2 FQGNSA. V lost 6 bases and J 2 bases, leaving 15 bases between the germline ends. In nucleotides, the CDR3 is TGTGCCAGCAGGAGAGAGGGGCGGGCCACAGATACGCAGTATTTT. This translates into CASRREGRATDTQYF.

V is TRBV7-9 and J is TRBJ2-2; D remains ambiguous. Germline CDR1 SEHNR, CDR2 FQNEAQ (reference sequence). The CDR3 has 17 residues. Trimming took off 1 base at V and 6 bases at J, with 18 bases between the two ends. The CDR3 loop is CASSLDFGRRSSGELFF. The CDR3 nucleotides are TGTGCCAGCAGCTTAGATTTCGGACGTAGGTCCTCCGGGGAGCTGTTTTTT.

This chain links TRBV7-6 with TRBJ2-1; D is ambiguous. V was clipped by 1 base and J by 5 bases, with 15 bases between them. The germline V gene encodes CDR1 SGHVS and CDR2 FNYEAQ. This CDR3 spans 16 amino acids. The CDR3 sequence: CASSLGIAHPHNEQFF. CDR3 sequence (DNA): TGTGCCAGCAGCTTAGGGATAGCCCACCCGCACAATGAGCAGTTCTTC.

This clonotype showed up many times. The chain carries TRBV7-9 and TRBJ2-1; a weak D match, TRBD1 (6 bases). Germline V gene lookup returns CDR1 SEHNR and CDR2 FQNEAQ (reference sequence). This CDR3 is built from 15 residues. Trimming cost V 4 bases and J 0 bases, with 10 bases left between them. The DNA of the CDR3 is TGTGCCAGCAGCTGGATAGGGGGCTCCTACAATGAGCAGTTCTTC. Residues: CASSWIGGSYNEQFF. The whole variable domain, remainder taken from reference TRBV7-9 and TRBJ2-1, is DTGVSQNPRHKITKRGQNVTFRCDPISEHNRLYWYRQTLGQGPEFLTYFQNEAQLEKSRLLSDRFSAERPKGSFSTLEIQRTEQGDSAMYLCASSWIGGSYNEQFFGPGTRLTVL.

Regarding this clonotype: A read error may be the cause here, since a much bigger clone is one base away. The chain uses TRBV5-1 and TRBJ2-5; the D gene is possibly TRBD1 (5 bases). Germline assignment: CDR1 SGHRS and CDR2 YFSETQ. Trimming shortened V by 3 bases and J by 0 bases, and 9 bases separated the two germline ends. This CDR3 contains 14 residues. Written as DNA, the CDR3 is TGCGCCAGCAGCTCGACAGTGAACCAAGAGACCCAGTACTTC. Translating gives CASSSTVNQETQYF.

A few counts support this clonotype. This chain links TRBV2 with TRBJ2-2; TRBD2 might be the D (5 bases). This CDR3 contains 15 residues. V was cut by 5 bases and J by 4 bases, with 14 bases left in between. Germline CDR1 reads SNHLY; CDR2 reads FYNNEI. CDR3 sequence (DNA): TGTGCCAGCAGTCCACCGGGAAGCTTCACCGGGGAGCTGTTTTTT. Its protein is CASSPPGSFTGELFF.

V gene TRBV15 combines with J gene TRBJ2-6; D is undetermined. Germline loops: CDR1 LNHNV, CDR2 YYDKDF (reference sequence). Between the trimmed V and J ends, which lost 0 bases and 1 base, there was a span of 10 bases. This CDR3 spans 17 amino acids. The CDR3 loop is CATSRDRALSGANVLTF. CDR3 DNA: TGTGCCACCAGCAGAGATCGGGCGCTATCTGGGGCCAACGTCCTGACTTTC.

This clonotype was recorded a few times. The chain carries TRBV6-2 or TRBV6-3 and TRBJ2-2, with TRBD1 as a possible D gene (6 bases). The length of the CDR3 is 16 residues. V was shortened by 4 bases and J by 6 bases, with 18 bases between the two germline ends. The germline CDR1 and CDR2 sequences are MNHEY and SVGEGT. The CDR3, as DNA: TGTGCCAGCAGTTTACGGGCAGGGGTGTCCTCCGGGGAGCTGTTTTTT. The encoded protein is CASSLRAGVSSGELFF.

This clonotype occurred a few times. The gene calls are TRBV7-2 and TRBJ2-7, with TRBD1 matching over 11 bases. V lost 5 bases, J lost 4 bases, and 13 bases stayed unmatched. This CDR3 contains 17 residues. CDR1 SGHTA and CDR2 FQGNSA come from the germline V gene. CDR3 sequence (DNA): TGTGCCAGCAGCAACAGGGGGGGGGACAGGGGGTTTTACGAGCAGTACTTC. Encoded protein: CASSNRGGDRGFYEQYF. The full variable domain, completed using reference TRBV7-2 and TRBJ2-7, is GAGVSQSPSNKVTEKGKDVELRCDPISGHTALYWYRQSLGQGLEFLIYFQGNSAPDKSGLPSDRFSAERTGGSVSTLTIQRTQQEDSAVYLCASSNRGGDRGFYEQYFGPGTRLTVT.

This clonotype was observed at least ten times. This rearrangement joins TRBV20-1 to TRBJ1-1; D is unclear. Trimming pared 2 bases from V and 0 bases from J, leaving 10 bases between. Germline CDR1 is DFQATT and CDR2 is SNEGSKA (reference sequence). This CDR3 region has 14 residues. The DNA of the CDR3 is TGCAGTGCTAGAATTCTTTGGGTGAACACTGAAGCTTTCTTT. This encodes CSARILWVNTEAFF.

This clonotype was recorded at least ten times. The chain has TRBV29-1 and TRBJ2-3; a weak D match, TRBD2 (5 bases). The germline CDR1 and CDR2 sequences are SQVTM and ANQGSEA. Trimming left V 6 bases short and J 8 bases short, with 21 bases between. The CDR3 is made up of 14 amino acids. CDR3 protein: CSVSFEGIGSTQYF. Written as DNA, the CDR3 is TGCAGCGTCAGTTTCGAGGGCATTGGAAGTACGCAGTATTTT.

There are a few counts of this clonotype. One end of the junction does not line up with germline, which may come from a read error. The CDR3 nucleotides are TGCTGTGCTAGAGATACCGCCTCTCACCCGGCAGGCGGGGAGCTGTTTTTT. Protein: CCARDTASHPAGGELFF. The chain joins TRBV20-1 to TRBJ2-2; D unresolved. The CDR3 is made up of 17 amino acids. The germline V gene has CDR1 DFQATT and CDR2 SNEGSKA (reference sequence).

This clonotype was picked up many times. The chain recombines TRBV5-1 with TRBJ1-4; no definite D call. Germline loops: CDR1 SGHRS, CDR2 YFSETQ. The CDR3 is 14 residues long. With 2 bases removed from V and 1 base from J, the gap between germline ends came to 6 bases. The CDR3 region is CASSFGGTNEKLFF. CDR3 nucleotides: TGCGCCAGCAGCTTCGGTGGAACTAATGAAAAACTGTTTTTT.

This clonotype was seen many times. CDR3 loop: CSARDGVLEAFF. The CDR3 DNA is TGCAGTGCTAGAGATGGGGTACTTGAAGCTTTCTTT. The chain uses TRBV20-1 and TRBJ1-1, with no clear D. The CDR3 is made up of 12 amino acids. With 0 bases removed from V and 7 bases from J, the gap between germline ends came to 9 bases. Germline loops: CDR1 DFQATT, CDR2 SNEGSKA (reference sequence).

This clonotype turned up a few times. The J gene is TRBJ2-1, the V gene TRBV7-2, with 12 bases aligning to TRBD2. CDR1 is SGHTA, CDR2 FQGNSA, per germline. The CDR3 is 15 amino acids. Trimming cost V 5 bases and J 9 bases; bases outside gene matches: 8. CDR3 amino acids: CASSPRLAGAGEQFF. CDR3 DNA sequence: TGTGCCAGCAGCCCTCGACTAGCGGGAGCGGGTGAGCAGTTCTTC.

This clonotype was found a few times. The V call is TRBV27, the J call TRBJ2-1; D gene uncertain. The CDR3 covers 11 residues. Deletions cut 6 bases from V and 10 bases from J, with 10 bases between. Germline CDR1 is MNHEY and CDR2 is SMNVEV (reference sequence). CDR3 sequence reads: CASRSYGEQFF. CDR3 nucleotides: TGTGCCAGCAGGTCATACGGCGAGCAGTTCTTC.

This clonotype was detected ten times or more. The chain combines TRBV20-1 with TRBJ2-2; 9 nucleotides match TRBD2. V lost 6 bases and J lost 0; bases outside the gene matches: 8. Germline-derived CDR1 and CDR2 are DFQATT and SNEGSKA (reference sequence). The CDR3 is 16 amino acids. The CDR3 coding sequence is TGCAGTGCATACCGTAGCGGGAGAACGAACACCGGGGAGCTGTTTTTT. This gives the protein CSAYRSGRTNTGELFF.

This clonotype was seen many times. The rearrangement joins TRBV9 to TRBJ1-3; D unresolved. Germline-derived CDR1 and CDR2 are SGDLS and YYNGEE. The CDR3 extends over 14 amino acids. The V gene lost 3 bases and the J gene lost 2 bases, with 9 bases spanning the gap. The CDR3 sequence is CASSEAGPGNTIYF. CDR3 coding DNA: TGTGCCAGCAGCGAGGCCGGTCCTGGAAACACCATATATTTT.

CDR3 nucleotides: TGTGCCAGCAGTCCCTCCGGCGGACCCTCCTACGAGCAGTACTTC. Its translation: CASSPSGGPSYEQYF. The chain carries TRBV27 and TRBJ2-7; D uncertain. The germline V gene encodes CDR1 MNHEY and CDR2 SMNVEV (reference sequence). V was trimmed by 5 bases and J by 0 bases, leaving 14 bases between them. This CDR3 contains 15 residues.

In its sample, this clonotype was seen many times. CDR3 sequence reads: CASTYTGRAENEQFF. In DNA, the CDR3 is TGCGCCAGCACGTACACCGGGAGGGCAGAGAATGAGCAGTTCTTC. The rearrangement links TRBV5-1 to TRBJ2-1, with 8 bases lining up with TRBD2. Germline loops: CDR1 SGHRS, CDR2 YFSETQ. The CDR3 spans 15 residues. V was pared by 6 bases and J by 7 bases, with 12 bases of the junction left unmatched. Filled out from reference TRBV5-1 and TRBJ2-1, the complete variable domain reads KAGVTQTPRYLIKTRGQQVTLSCSPISGHRSVSWYQQTPGQGLQFLFEYFSETQRNKGNFPGRFSGRQFSNSRSEMNVSTLELGDSALYLCASTYTGRAENEQFFGPGTRLTVL.

This clonotype showed up many times. The chain recombines TRBV7-9 with TRBJ2-5; D perhaps matches TRBD2 (5 bases). Trimming removed 8 bases at V and 5 bases at J, with 15 bases between. This CDR3 is built from 13 residues. Per the germline V gene, CDR1 is SEHNR and CDR2 is FQNEAQ (reference sequence). CDR3 bases: TGTGCCAGCGGACTGCGTGCTGGGGAGACCCAGTACTTC. Protein: CASGLRAGETQYF.

This clonotype has more than one count but fewer than ten. The rearrangement joins TRBV3-1 to TRBJ2-2; no reliable D call. V was shortened by 5 bases and J by 0 bases, with 13 bases between the two germline ends. Germline V gives CDR1 LGHDT, CDR2 YNNKEL (reference sequence). This CDR3 is 16 amino acids long. CDR3 coding DNA: TGTGCCAGCAGCAAAGGAGTATGGGCGAACACCGGGGAGCTGTTTTTT. Residues: CASSKGVWANTGELFF.

CDR3 sequence (DNA): TGTGCCAGCAGCCAGAACGCGGGGGGGAGCACAGATACGCAGTATTTT. Amino acid sequence: CASSQNAGGSTDTQYF. The rearrangement links TRBV4-2 to TRBJ2-3; TRBD2 agrees at 9 bases. Germline V CDR1 and CDR2: LGHNA, YNFKEQ. V shed 3 bases and J 0 bases; nucleotides not matched to a gene: 4. This CDR3 has 16 residues.

This rearrangement joins TRBV6-4 to TRBJ2-1; 7 nucleotides align to TRBD1. The CDR3 runs to 15 residues. Germline CDR1 MRHNA, CDR2 SNTAGT. After removal of 3 bases from V and 0 bases from J, the junction contained 2 bases not matched to a gene. The CDR3 sequence is CASSEDRSSYNEQFF. DNA of the CDR3: TGTGCCAGCAGTGAGGACAGGAGCTCCTACAATGAGCAGTTCTTC.